This T cell receptor beta chain is drawn from a study of CD8 T cells in Susac syndrome. While CD8+ and CD4+ T cells were isolated negatively, TEMRA cells were enriched by FACS. Reverse transcription of roughly 0.5 to 1 ug RNA used random hexamers. A single record per CDR3 protein comes from TCRdb applying MiXCR to the immunoSEQ multiplex PCR reads. The sample yields approximately 150,000 distinct CDR3 sequences, roughly 80% seen once. V lost 6 bases to trimming and J lost 1 base, with 12 bases between them. CDR1 is MNHNS and CDR2 is SASEGT in the germline V gene. This CDR3 comprises 14 residues. The sequenced sample was CD8+ T cells from PBMCs. The TCR sequence derives from a human donor with multiple sclerosis. The rearrangement links TRBV6-1 to TRBJ1-1, with a weak D call TRBD1 (6 bases). DNA of the CDR3: TGTGCCAGCAGCCCAAACAGGGCGAACACTGAAGCTTTCTTT. The encoded protein is CASSPNRANTEAFF.